This T cell receptor beta chain derives from a study of PD-L1 blockade in urothelial cancer. Study summary: Blood analyses occurred 3 weeks (second dose) and 6 weeks post treatment start.

What went into each PCR as a spike was synthetic TCR analog templates. Sequencing was performed with immunoSEQ multiplex PCR; in TCRdb, only in-frame clones are kept and a portion is missing. The sample consists of approximately 50,000 clones, 88% of them appearing once. Time point denoted: peripheral blood 6 weeks after treatment start. The cohort comprised individuals with locally advanced or metastatic urothelial carcinoma. Between the trimmed V and J ends, which lost 5 bases and 4 bases, there was a span of 11 bases. Germline V lookup: CDR1 MDHEN, CDR2 SYDVKM. The CDR3 contains 13 residues. This TCR was recovered from a man aged 55 to 69 with urothelial cancer. The V gene is TRBV28, the J gene TRBJ1-2; D unresolved. The source was PBMCs, collected around atezolizumab (anti-PD-L1) treatment. The CDR3 DNA reads TGTGCCAGCAGTGAGAGGGCTGCCTATGGCTACACCTTC. The encoded protein is CASSERAAYGYTF.